The sequence of this T cell receptor (beta chain) was determined in a study of blood T cell repertoires in COVID-19 (dated by TCRdb to the early 2020s). At the level of the whole study: Samples covering the acute and convalescent phases of COVID-19 were provided by collaborators in the United States, Italy and Spain. Where available, HLA class I and class II types were obtained from metadata supplied by the sample provider rather than from assay-based typing. The material from the prospective study consisted of cDNA or gDNA derived from T cells, B-cell-depleted T cells, or PBMCs. Samples came from the ongoing ImmuneRACE study (first 160 participants) plus 1,254 subjects from 6 global collaborators. The repertoires were released in a freely available public database meant as a resource for research on the immune response to SARS-CoV-2. The dataset comprised deeply sampled blood TCRbeta repertoires from subjects exposed to, actively infected with, or recovered from COVID-19. Nearly every sample came with metadata listing a de-identified subject ID, COVID-19 status, age in years and sex.

CDR1 SEHNR and CDR2 FQNEAQ are derived from the germline V gene (reference sequence). V and J lose 2 bases and 2 bases, and a span of 14 bases separates them. Spanning cysteine to phenylalanine, the CDR3 consists of 16 amino acids. The retained sequence is limited to the CDR3, 48 bases, with the frame set at the first base. About this clone: Which antigen it targets is not known. The input lacks base qualities; no much larger clone sits a single base away.

Here is what the overall study found, with its caveats: Clinical and demographic metadata were provided uncurated, with the amount varying by source and participant.

Collaborating institutions collected whole blood in K2EDTA tubes following their own protocols. For TCRbeta analysis, collaborator samples were shipped as frozen whole blood, as isolated PBMCs, or as DNA extracted from either sample type. TCRbeta CDR3 regions were amplified from genomic DNA using the immunoSEQ Assay, a bias-controlled multiplex PCR. Turning to the authors' computational methods: The number of nucleated cells in each sample was estimated by amplification of reference gene primers within the assay. To quantify the absolute abundance of each unique TCRbeta CDR3 rearrangement, sequence reads were collapsed and filtered. For each sample, productive Simpson clonality was calculated as the square root of Simpson's diversity index over productive rearrangements. TCRdb mirrors the immuneACCESS table, restricted to in-frame sequences. Some clones are absent from its copies; in checked studies, under half trace to an unresolved V gene, and the reason for the others is unknown. Clonal size and the V and J genes are those of that table, whereas D and trimming came from the DNA. This sample comprises 250,000 to 350,000 clones, 85% to 90% of them detected only once. Clones ranked in the top ten supply 0.75% to 0.9% of the sample.

The TCR comes from a man aged 30 to 45 with acute or convalescent COVID-19. The chain is assembled from TRBV7-9 and TRBJ2-3; there is no confident call for the D gene. Sequencing was done on a sample of peripheral blood. Read as DNA, the sequence is TGTGCCAGCAGCTTAAACTTGCTAAGTCCCACAGATACGCAGTATTTT. Translated, it gives CASSLNLLSPTDTQYF. The CDR3, completed at both ends by the reference TRBV7-9 and TRBJ2-3 genes, gives the full variable domain DTGVSQNPRHKITKRGQNVTFRCDPISEHNRLYWYRQTLGQGPEFLTYFQNEAQLEKSRLLSDRFSAERPKGSFSTLEIQRTEQGDSAMYLCASSLNLLSPTDTQYFGPGTRLTVL.